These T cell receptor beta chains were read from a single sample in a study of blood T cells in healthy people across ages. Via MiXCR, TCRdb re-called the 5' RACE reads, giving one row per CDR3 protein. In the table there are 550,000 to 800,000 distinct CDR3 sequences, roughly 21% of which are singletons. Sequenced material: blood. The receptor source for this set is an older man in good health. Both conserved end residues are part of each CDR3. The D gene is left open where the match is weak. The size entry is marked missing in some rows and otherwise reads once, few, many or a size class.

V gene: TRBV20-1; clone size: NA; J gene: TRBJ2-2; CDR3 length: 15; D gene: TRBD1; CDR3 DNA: TGCAGTGCTAGAGATCCCCAGGGGGTTACCGGGGAGCTGTTTTTT; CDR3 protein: CSARDPQGVTGELFF
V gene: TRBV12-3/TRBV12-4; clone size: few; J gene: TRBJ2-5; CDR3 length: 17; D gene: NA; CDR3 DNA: TGTGCCAGCAGTTTAGCGCGCGGTACGCGGGACCAAGAGACCCAGTACTTC; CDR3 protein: CASSLARGTRDQETQYF
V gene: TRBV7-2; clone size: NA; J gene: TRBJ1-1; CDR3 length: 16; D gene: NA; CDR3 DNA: TGTGCCAGCAGCTTAGTGCGCAGGGGACCGAACACTGAAGCTTTCTTT; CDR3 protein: CASSLVRRGPNTEAFF
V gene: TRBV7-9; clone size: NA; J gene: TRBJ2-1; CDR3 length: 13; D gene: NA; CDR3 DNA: TGTGCCAGCAGCTTAATGGGCCGCAATGAGCAGTTCTTC; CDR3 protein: CASSLMGRNEQFF
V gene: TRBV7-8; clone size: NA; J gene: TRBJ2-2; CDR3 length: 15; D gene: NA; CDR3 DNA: TGTGCCAGCAGCCTCGCGAGGTCGGACACCGGGGAGCAGTTTTTT; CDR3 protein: CASSLARSDTGEQFF
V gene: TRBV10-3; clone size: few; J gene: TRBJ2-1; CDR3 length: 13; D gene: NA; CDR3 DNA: TGTGCCATCAGTCCTGACCCGACCAATGAGCAGTTCTTC; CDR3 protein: CAISPDPTNEQFF
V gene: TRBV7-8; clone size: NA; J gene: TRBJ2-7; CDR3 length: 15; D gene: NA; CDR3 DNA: TGTGCCAGCAGCTTAGTATGGGAGCCCCGCTACGAGCAGTACTTC; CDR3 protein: CASSLVWEPRYEQYF
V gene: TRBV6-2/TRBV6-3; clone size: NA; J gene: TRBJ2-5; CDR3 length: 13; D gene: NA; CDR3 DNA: TGTGCCAGCACGACGTTAAACGGGGAGACCCAGTACTTC; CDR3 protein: CASTTLNGETQYF
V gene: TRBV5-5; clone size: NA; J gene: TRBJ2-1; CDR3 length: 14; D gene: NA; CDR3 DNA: TGTGCCAGCAGCTTGGCCTTAACCTACAATGAGCAGTTCTTC; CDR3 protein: CASSLALTYNEQFF
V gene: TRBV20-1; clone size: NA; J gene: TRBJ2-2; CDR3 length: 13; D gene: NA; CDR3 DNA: TGCAGTGCTAGTTCCCAGAGGGACGGGGAGCTGTTTTTT; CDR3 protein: CSASSQRDGELFF
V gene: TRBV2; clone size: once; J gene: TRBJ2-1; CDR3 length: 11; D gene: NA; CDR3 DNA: TGTGCCAGCAGTGGGAGGGTTGAGCAGTTCTTC; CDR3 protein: CASSGRVEQFF
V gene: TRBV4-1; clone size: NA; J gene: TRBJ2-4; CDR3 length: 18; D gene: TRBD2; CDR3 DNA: TGCGCCAGCAGCCGCTCCGGGACTAGCGGGAGGGCCGAGAACATTCAGTACTTC; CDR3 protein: CASSRSGTSGRAENIQYF
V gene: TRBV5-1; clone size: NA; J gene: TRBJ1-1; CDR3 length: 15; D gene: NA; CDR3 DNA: TGCGCCAGCACGGTGGACAGCGCCATGAACACTGAAGCTTTCTTT; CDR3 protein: CASTVDSAMNTEAFF
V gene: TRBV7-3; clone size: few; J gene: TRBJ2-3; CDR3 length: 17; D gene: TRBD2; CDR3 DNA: TGTGCCAGCAGCTTATATTCTAGCGGGAGTTTCACAGATACGCAGTATTTT; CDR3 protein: CASSLYSSGSFTDTQYF
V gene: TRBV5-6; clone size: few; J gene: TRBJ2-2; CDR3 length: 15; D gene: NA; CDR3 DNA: TGTGCCAGCAGCTTGGGCCCCCTACGCACCGGGGAGCTGTTTTTT; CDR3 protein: CASSLGPLRTGELFF
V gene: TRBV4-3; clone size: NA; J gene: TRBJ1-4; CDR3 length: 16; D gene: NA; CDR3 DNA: TGCGCCAGCAGCCCTAACCCCCCGGGGATCGGAGAAAAACTGTTTTTT; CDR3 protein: CASSPNPPGIGEKLFF
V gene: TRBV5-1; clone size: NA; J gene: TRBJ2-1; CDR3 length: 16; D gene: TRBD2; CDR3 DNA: TGCGCCAGCAGCTTGAGGGTAGCGGGAGCTTCGAATGAGCAGTTCTTC; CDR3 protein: CASSLRVAGASNEQFF
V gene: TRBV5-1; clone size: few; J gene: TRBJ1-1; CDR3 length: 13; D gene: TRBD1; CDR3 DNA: TGCGCCAGCAGCCTCCAGGGGGCCGCTGAAGCTTTCTTT; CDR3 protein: CASSLQGAAEAFF
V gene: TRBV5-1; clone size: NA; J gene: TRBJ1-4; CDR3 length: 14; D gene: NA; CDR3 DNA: TGCGCCAGCAGCTCCCAGGGAGCTAATGAAAAACTGTTTTTT; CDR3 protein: CASSSQGANEKLFF
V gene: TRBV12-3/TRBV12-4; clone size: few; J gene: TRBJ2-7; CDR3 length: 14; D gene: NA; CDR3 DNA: TGTGCCAGCAGTCTCTCTGGGGGAATCTACGAGCAGTACTTC; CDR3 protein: CASSLSGGIYEQYF
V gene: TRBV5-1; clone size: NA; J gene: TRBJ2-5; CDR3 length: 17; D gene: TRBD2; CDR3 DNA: TGCGCCAGCAGCGTAGCCTTCAGCGGGAGTTACGGAGAGACCCAGTACTTC; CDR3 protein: CASSVAFSGSYGETQYF
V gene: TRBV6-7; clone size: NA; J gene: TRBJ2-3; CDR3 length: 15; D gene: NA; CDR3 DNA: TGTGCCAGCAGCCCAGGGTTGGACTCCACAGATACGCAGTATTTT; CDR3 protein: CASSPGLDSTDTQYF
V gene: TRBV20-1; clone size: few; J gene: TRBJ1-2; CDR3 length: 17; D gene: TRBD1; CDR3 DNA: TGCAGTGCTAGAGATGGGGGACAGACAATAATTAACTATGGCTACACCTTC; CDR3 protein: CSARDGGQTIINYGYTF
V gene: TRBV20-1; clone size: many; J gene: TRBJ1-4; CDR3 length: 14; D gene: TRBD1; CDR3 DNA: TGCAGTGCTGGCCGGGACAGGGGATATGAAAAACTGTTTTTT; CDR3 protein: CSAGRDRGYEKLFF
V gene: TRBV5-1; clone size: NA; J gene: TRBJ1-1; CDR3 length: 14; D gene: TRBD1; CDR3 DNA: TGCGCCAGCAGCCGGGCCTCAGGGGGCACTGAAGCTTTCTTT; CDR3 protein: CASSRASGGTEAFF